The rows below give T cell receptor beta chains drawn from one sample of a study of spatial heterogeneity in lung cancer. From the 5' RACE reads, TCRdb called clonotypes with MiXCR, one entry per CDR3 protein. The profile shows about 38,000 distinct CDR3 sequences, roughly 7.4% of them singletons. Sequenced here: PBMCs, sampled at surgery. These TCRs come from a male donor with early-stage non-small cell lung cancer. The CDR3 runs from the conserved cysteine through the conserved F or W. The D gene is left open where the match is weak. Rows give clone size only sometimes, using once, few, many, or a class for an expanded clone.

>TRBJ2-7|14|.|TRBV14|few
TGTGCCAGCAGCCAATACCAGGGGTCCTACGAGCAGTACTTC
CASSQYQGSYEQYF
>TRBJ2-3|15|TRBD2|TRBV7-2|many
TGTGCCAGCAGCTTACTAGCGGGAGTATCAGATACGCAGTATTTT
CASSLLAGVSDTQYF
>TRBJ1-4|14|TRBD1|TRBV6-6|few
TGTGCCAGCAGACGACAGGGGCTAGATGAAAAACTGTTTTTT
CASRRQGLDEKLFF
>TRBJ1-1|14|.|TRBV19|few
TGTGCCAGTAGTAGGCAACCCGGGTCGGCTGAAGCTTTCTTT
CASSRQPGSAEAFF
>TRBJ2-7|14|TRBD1|TRBV20-1|few
TGCAGTGCTTCCGCGGGACAGGGGTTATACGAGCAGTACTTC
CSASAGQGLYEQYF
>TRBJ2-1|13|.|TRBV28|many
TGTGCCACCGCGGGACAGAACGACAATGAGCAGTTCTTC
CATAGQNDNEQFF
>TRBJ2-5|14|TRBD1|TRBV24-1|.
TGTGCCACCAGAAGAGGGGGCGCGGAGGAGACCCAGTACTTC
CATRRGGAEETQYF
>TRBJ1-6|16|.|TRBV5-4|many
TGTGCCAGCAGCCCCGCGCAGGGGTTTACAAATTCACCCCTCCACTTT
CASSPAQGFTNSPLHF
>TRBJ1-1|14|.|TRBV2|many
TGTGCCAGCATGCCTTGGGTGATGAACACTGAAGCTTTCTTT
CASMPWVMNTEAFF
>TRBJ2-5|15|.|TRBV12-3/TRBV12-4|many
TGTGCCAGCAGTTTCAGGGCAGGGGAACAAGAGACCCAGTACTTC
CASSFRAGEQETQYF
>TRBJ1-2|14|TRBD1|TRBV19|few
TGTGCCAGTAGGACCGGGACAGGGGTGGATGGCTACACCTTC
CASRTGTGVDGYTF
>TRBJ1-1|15|TRBD1|TRBV12-3/TRBV12-4|many
TGTGCCAGCAGTTCCCGGGACAGCGCGAACACTGAAGCTTTCTTT
CASSSRDSANTEAFF
>TRBJ2-3|14|TRBD2|TRBV20-1|many
TGCAGTGCTAGAGGTAGCGGGGTCTCAGATACGCAGTATTTT
CSARGSGVSDTQYF
>TRBJ2-3|16|TRBD1|TRBV5-5|.
TGTGCCAGCAGCTTGGAGGGACAGGGCCTCACAGATACGCAGTATTTT
CASSLEGQGLTDTQYF
>TRBJ2-5|15|.|TRBV15|many
TGTGCCACCAGCAGAGATTACAGGGACCAAGAGACCCAGTACTTC
CATSRDYRDQETQYF
>TRBJ2-1|15|TRBD2|TRBV11-1|many
TGTGCCAGCAGCTATGGGACTAGCGGCTACAATGAGCAGTTCTTC
CASSYGTSGYNEQFF
>TRBJ1-6|13|TRBD1|TRBV10-3|many
TGTGCCACGGGACAGGCGTCTAATTCACCCCTCCACTTT
CATGQASNSPLHF
>TRBJ1-1|15|.|TRBV5-1|many
TGCGCCAGCAGCTTGAGCCCGGGGCCTAACACTGAAGCTTTCTTT
CASSLSPGPNTEAFF
>TRBJ1-1|13|.|TRBV6-1|many
TGTGCCAGCAGGGACAACATGAACACTGAAGCTTTCTTT
CASRDNMNTEAFF
>TRBJ2-1|13|.|TRBV27|many
TGTGCCAGCAAGGGAGGCTATTACAATGAGCAGTTCTTC
CASKGGYYNEQFF
>TRBJ1-5|15|.|TRBV27|few
TGTGCCAGCAGCCTACAGGGAAGGGGCAATCAGCCCCAGCATTTT
CASSLQGRGNQPQHF
>TRBJ2-1|16|.|TRBV12-3/TRBV12-4|.
TGTGCCAGCAGTTTAAGAACTCTCGGGCCATACAATGAGCAGTTCTTC
CASSLRTLGPYNEQFF
>TRBJ2-1|13|TRBD1|TRBV29-1|many
TGCAGCGTTGGACAGGGGAACTACAATGAGCAGTTCTTC
CSVGQGNYNEQFF
>TRBJ2-2|14|.|TRBV4-2|medium-sized
TGTGCCAGCAGCCAAGGACTAGACACCGGGGAGCTGTTTTTT
CASSQGLDTGELFF
>TRBJ2-7|15|TRBD1|TRBV7-2|few
TGTGCCAGCAGCACAGGACAGGGCTACTCCTACGAGCAGTACTTC
CASSTGQGYSYEQYF
>TRBJ1-5|14|TRBD1|TRBV12-5|few
TGTGCTAGTGGGACCGGACAGGGGAAACAGCCCCAGCATTTT
CASGTGQGKQPQHF
>TRBJ1-3|15|.|TRBV27|many
TGTGCCAGCAGTTTATCGGCGGCATCTGGAAACACCATATATTTT
CASSLSAASGNTIYF
>TRBJ1-5|15|TRBD1|TRBV18|few
TGTGCCAGCTCACCACCGGGACAGGGGGTTCAGCCCCAGCATTTT
CASSPPGQGVQPQHF